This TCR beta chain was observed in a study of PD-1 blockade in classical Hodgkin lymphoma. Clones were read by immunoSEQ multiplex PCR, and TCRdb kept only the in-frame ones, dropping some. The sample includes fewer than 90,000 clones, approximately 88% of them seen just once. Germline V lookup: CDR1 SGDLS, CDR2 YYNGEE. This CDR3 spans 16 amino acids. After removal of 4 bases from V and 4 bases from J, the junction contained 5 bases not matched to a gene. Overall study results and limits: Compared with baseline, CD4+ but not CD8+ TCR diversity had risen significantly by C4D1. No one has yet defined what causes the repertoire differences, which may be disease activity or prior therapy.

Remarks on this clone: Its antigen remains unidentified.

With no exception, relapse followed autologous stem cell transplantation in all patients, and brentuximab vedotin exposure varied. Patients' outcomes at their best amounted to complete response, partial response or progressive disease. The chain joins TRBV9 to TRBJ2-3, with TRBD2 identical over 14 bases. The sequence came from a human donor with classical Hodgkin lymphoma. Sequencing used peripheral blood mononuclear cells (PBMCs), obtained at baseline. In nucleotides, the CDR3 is TGTGCCAGCAGCTCTCCGGGACTAGCGGGAGCAGATACGCAGTATTTT. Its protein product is CASSSPGLAGADTQYF.